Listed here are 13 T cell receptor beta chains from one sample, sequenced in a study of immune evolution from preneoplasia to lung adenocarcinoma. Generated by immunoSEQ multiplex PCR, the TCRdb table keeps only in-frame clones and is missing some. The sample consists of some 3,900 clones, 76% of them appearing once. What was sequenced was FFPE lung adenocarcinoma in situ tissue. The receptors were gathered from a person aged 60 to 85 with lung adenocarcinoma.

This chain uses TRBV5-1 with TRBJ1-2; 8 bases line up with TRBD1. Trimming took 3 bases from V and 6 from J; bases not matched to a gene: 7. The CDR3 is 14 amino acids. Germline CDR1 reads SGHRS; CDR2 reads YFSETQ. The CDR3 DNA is TGCGCCAGCAGCTCGGGACAGGTAGAGAATGGCTACACCTTC. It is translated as CASSSGQVENGYTF. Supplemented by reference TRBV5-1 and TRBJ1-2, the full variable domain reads KAGVTQTPRYLIKTRGQQVTLSCSPISGHRSVSWYQQTPGQGLQFLFEYFSETQRNKGNFPGRFSGRQFSNSRSEMNVSTLELGDSALYLCASSSGQVENGYTFGSGTRLTVV.

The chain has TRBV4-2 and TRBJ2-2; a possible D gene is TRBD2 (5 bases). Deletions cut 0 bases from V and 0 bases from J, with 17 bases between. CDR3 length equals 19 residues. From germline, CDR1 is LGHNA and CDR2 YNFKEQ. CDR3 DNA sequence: TGTGCCAGCAGCCAAGAAAGCGGCCGACGCTGGACGAACACCGGGGAGCTGTTTTTT. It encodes CASSQESGRRWTNTGELFF.

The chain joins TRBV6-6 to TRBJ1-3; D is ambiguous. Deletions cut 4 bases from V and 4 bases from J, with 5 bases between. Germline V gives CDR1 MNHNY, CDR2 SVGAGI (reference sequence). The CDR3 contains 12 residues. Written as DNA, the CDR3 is TGTGCCAGCAGTTCAGCGGGAAACACCATATATTTT. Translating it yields CASSSAGNTIYF.

CDR3 loop: CASSPQGYEQYF. DNA for the CDR3: TGTGCCAGCAGTCCCCAAGGATACGAGCAGTACTTC. The chain couples TRBV6-5 to TRBJ2-7, with D hard to call. This CDR3 has 12 residues. V dropped 5 bases and J dropped 4 bases, with 9 bases sitting between them. Germline values: CDR1 MNHEY, CDR2 SVGAGI.

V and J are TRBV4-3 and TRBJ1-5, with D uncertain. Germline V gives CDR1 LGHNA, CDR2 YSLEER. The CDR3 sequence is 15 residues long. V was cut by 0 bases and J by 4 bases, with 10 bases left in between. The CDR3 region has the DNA TGCGCCAGCAGCCAAGATAATCGACAAAATCAGCCCCAGCATTTT. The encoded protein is CASSQDNRQNQPQHF.

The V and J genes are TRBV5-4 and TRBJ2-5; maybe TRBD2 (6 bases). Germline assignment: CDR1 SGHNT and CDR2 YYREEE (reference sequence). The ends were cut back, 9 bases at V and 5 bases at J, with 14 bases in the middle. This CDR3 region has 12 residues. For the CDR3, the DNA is TGTGCCACCGGGGGTGGTTGGGAGACCCAGTACTTC. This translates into CATGGGWETQYF.

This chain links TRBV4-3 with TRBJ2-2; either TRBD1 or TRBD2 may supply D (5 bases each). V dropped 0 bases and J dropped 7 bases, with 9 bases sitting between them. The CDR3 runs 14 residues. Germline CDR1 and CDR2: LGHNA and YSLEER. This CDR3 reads CASSQDRGDGELFF. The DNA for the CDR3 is TGCGCCAGCAGCCAAGATAGAGGGGACGGGGAGCTGTTTTTT.

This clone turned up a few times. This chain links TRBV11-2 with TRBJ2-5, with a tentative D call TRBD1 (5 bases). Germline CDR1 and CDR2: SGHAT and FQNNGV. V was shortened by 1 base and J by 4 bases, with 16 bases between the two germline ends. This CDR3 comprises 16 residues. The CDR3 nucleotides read TGTGCCAGCAGCTTAGGTTCCCATACAGGCCTAGAGACCCAGTACTTC. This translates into CASSLGSHTGLETQYF.

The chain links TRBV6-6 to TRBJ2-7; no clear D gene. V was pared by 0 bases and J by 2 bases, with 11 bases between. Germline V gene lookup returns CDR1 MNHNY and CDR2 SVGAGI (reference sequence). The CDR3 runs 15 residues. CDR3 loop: CASSYSMYDPYEQYF. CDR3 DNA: TGTGCCAGCAGTTACTCGATGTACGATCCCTACGAGCAGTACTTC.

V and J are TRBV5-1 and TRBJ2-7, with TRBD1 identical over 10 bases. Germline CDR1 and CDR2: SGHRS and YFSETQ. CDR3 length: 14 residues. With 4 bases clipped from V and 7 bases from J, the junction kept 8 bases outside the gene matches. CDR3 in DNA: TGCGCCAGCAGCGTGGGACAGGGGAGGGGAGAGCAGTACTTC. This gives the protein CASSVGQGRGEQYF.

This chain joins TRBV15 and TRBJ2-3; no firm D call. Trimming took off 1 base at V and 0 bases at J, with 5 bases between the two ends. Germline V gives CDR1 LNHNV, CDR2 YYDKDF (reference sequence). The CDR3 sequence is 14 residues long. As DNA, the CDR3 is TGTGCCACCAGCAGAGTGGGGAGCACAGATACGCAGTATTTT. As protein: CATSRVGSTDTQYF.

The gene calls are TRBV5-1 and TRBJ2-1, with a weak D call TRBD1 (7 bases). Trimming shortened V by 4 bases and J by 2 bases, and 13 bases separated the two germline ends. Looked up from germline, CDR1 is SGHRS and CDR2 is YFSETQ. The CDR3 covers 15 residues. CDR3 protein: CASSTGGQTYNEQFF. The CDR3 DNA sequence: TGCGCCAGCAGCACCGGGGGACAGACCTACAATGAGCAGTTCTTC.

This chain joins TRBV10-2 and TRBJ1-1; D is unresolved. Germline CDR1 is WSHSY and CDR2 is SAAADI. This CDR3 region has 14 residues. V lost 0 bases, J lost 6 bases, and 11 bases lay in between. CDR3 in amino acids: CASSESRARPEAFF. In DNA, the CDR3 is TGCGCCAGCAGTGAGTCAAGGGCCAGACCTGAAGCTTTCTTT.